This T cell receptor beta chain stems from a study of technical replicates of blood from a handful of donors. Some clones are missing from TCRdb's copy, which holds only in-frame ones; the method was immunoSEQ multiplex PCR. The repertoire holds tens of thousands of clones, with 92% as singletons. The CDR3 consists of 12 residues. With 3 bases removed from V and 7 bases from J, the gap between germline ends came to 9 bases. CDR1 and CDR2 from the germline V gene are SNHLY and FYNNEI. The specimen was T cells isolated from PBMCs. This chain links TRBV2 with TRBJ1-1, with D unresolved. This receptor was identified in a human donor in good health. The DNA of the CDR3 is TGTGCCAGCAGTGAGGTAAGGAGTGAAGCTTTCTTT. Translated: CASSEVRSEAFF.